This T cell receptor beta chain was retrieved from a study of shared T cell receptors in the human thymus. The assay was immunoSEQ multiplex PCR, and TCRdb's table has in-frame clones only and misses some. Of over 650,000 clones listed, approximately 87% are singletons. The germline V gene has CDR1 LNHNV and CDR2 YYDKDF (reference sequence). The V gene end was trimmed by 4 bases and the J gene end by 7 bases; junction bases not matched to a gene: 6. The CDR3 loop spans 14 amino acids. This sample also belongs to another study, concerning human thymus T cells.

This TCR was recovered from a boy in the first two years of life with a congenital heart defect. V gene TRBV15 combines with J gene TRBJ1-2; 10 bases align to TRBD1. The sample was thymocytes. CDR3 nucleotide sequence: TGTGCCACCAGCATAGACAGGGGGCTCGTTGGCTACACCTTC. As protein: CATSIDRGLVGYTF.